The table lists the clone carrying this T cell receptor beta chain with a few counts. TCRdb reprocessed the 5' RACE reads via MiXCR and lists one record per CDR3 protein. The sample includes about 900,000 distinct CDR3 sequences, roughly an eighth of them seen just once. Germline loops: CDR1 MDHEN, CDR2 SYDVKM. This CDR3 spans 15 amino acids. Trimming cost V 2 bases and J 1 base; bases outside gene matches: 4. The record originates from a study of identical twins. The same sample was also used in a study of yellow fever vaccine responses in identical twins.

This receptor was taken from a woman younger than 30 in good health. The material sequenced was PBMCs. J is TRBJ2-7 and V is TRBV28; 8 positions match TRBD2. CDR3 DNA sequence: TGTGCCAGCAGTTTACCCACTAGCGGTTCCTACGAGCAGTACTTC. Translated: CASSLPTSGSYEQYF.